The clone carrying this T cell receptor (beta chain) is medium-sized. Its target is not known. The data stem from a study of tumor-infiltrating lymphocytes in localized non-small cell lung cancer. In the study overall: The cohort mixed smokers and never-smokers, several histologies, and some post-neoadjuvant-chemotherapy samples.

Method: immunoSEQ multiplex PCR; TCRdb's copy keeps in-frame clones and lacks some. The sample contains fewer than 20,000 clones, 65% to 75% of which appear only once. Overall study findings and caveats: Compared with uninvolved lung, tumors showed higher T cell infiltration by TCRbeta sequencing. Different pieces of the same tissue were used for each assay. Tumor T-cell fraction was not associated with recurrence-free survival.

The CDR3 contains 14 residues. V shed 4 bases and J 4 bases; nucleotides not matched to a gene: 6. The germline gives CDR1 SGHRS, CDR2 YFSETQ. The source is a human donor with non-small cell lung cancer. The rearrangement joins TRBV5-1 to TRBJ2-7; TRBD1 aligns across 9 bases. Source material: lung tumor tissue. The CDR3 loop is CASSAGQGWYEQYF. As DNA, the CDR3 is TGCGCCAGCAGCGCCGGACAGGGGTGGTACGAGCAGTACTTC.